This passage covers 20 T cell receptor beta chains from one sample sequenced in a study of cytomegalovirus exposure and HLA in healthy donors. This PCR relied on a set of 60 Vbeta primers and 13 Jbeta primers. Some clones are missing from TCRdb's copy, which holds only in-frame ones; the method was immunoSEQ multiplex PCR. The sample has 150,000 to 200,000 clones, 75% to 85% seen once. Material: PBMCs. The receptor set was obtained from a female donor in good health and CMV-seronegative.

CDR3 sequence (DNA): TGTGCCAGCAGCTTACTTACAGGGGGGCTTTTGAACACTGAAGCTTTCTTT. Translation: CASSLLTGGLLNTEAFF. The gene calls are TRBV7-9 and TRBJ1-1; 8 bases agree with TRBD1. The ends lost 2 bases at V and 0 bases at J; junction bases unmatched: 8. Germline CDR1 and CDR2: SEHNR and FQNEAQ (reference sequence). The CDR3 loop spans 17 amino acids.

This sequence joins TRBV4-2 and TRBJ1-1; D gene ambiguous. In germline, CDR1 is LGHNA, CDR2 YNFKEQ. The CDR3 contains 15 residues. The V end lost 1 base, the J end lost 0 bases, and 9 bases lay between the germline ends. The CDR3 protein is CASSQVNRLNTEAFF. The CDR3 nucleotides are TGTGCCAGCAGCCAAGTAAACAGACTGAACACTGAAGCTTTCTTT.

The rearrangement uses TRBV5-4 and TRBJ2-1; no clear D gene. The CDR3 covers 11 residues. The germline CDR1 and CDR2 sequences are SGHNT and YYREEE (reference sequence). With 1 base removed from V and 7 bases from J, the gap between germline ends came to 3 bases. The CDR3 sequence: CASSLYNEQFF. In DNA form, the CDR3 reads TGTGCCAGCAGCTTGTATAATGAGCAGTTCTTC.

The V call is TRBV27, the J call TRBJ1-1, with D possibly TRBD1 on 6 matching bases. The CDR3 length is 13 residues. Germline V lookup: CDR1 MNHEY, CDR2 SMNVEV (reference sequence). The V end lost 7 bases, the J end lost 10 bases, and 19 bases lay between the germline ends. The CDR3 protein is CASTATGYRRAFF. The CDR3 bases are TGTGCCAGCACCGCTACAGGGTATCGTAGAGCTTTCTTT.

J is TRBJ1-2 and V is TRBV6-5, with TRBD1 identical over 11 bases. The germline gives CDR1 MNHEY, CDR2 SVGAGI. The CDR3 spans 14 residues. Trimming at V came to 4 bases and at J to 7 bases, leaving 5 bases not matched to a gene. CDR3 in amino acids: CASSWDRGMSGYTF. The DNA of the CDR3 is TGTGCCAGCAGTTGGGACAGGGGGATGAGTGGCTACACCTTC.

The chain joins TRBV19 to TRBJ1-2; 9 nucleotides agree with TRBD1. The CDR3 is 15 amino acids. The germline V gene has CDR1 LNHDA and CDR2 SQIVND (reference sequence). J lost 8 bases, V lost 3 bases, and 10 bases had no gene match. CDR3 in amino acids: CASSISGTGSGGYTF. The CDR3 nucleotides are TGTGCCAGTAGTATCTCCGGGACAGGGAGCGGGGGCTACACCTTC. The complete variable domain, with remaining parts taken from reference TRBV19 and TRBJ1-2, reads DGGITQSPKYLFRKEGQNVTLSCEQNLNHDAMYWYRQDPGQGLRLIYYSQIVNDFQKGDIAEGYSVSREKKESFPLTVTSAQKNPTAFYLCASSISGTGSGGYTFGSGTRLTVV.

V is TRBV5-6 and J is TRBJ1-5; 12 positions match TRBD1. V was clipped by 0 bases and J by 2 bases; unmatched bases: 9. The CDR3 runs to 19 residues. CDR1 is SGHDT and CDR2 is YYEEEE in the germline V gene. Here the CDR3 DNA reads TGTGCCAGCAGCTTGGCCGGGGGACAGGGGGCGCCCGGCAATCAGCCCCAGCATTTT. It translates to CASSLAGGQGAPGNQPQHF.

V and J are TRBV19 and TRBJ2-1; 9 bases fit TRBD2. The V gene's germline CDR1 is LNHDA and CDR2 SQIVND (reference sequence). V lost 7 bases, J lost 1 base, and 5 bases stayed unmatched. The CDR3 extends over 15 amino acids. The CDR3 region is CASTRTSVSYNEQFF. CDR3 DNA sequence: TGTGCCAGTACAAGGACTAGCGTGTCCTACAATGAGCAGTTCTTC.

The gene calls are TRBV4-1 and TRBJ2-3; D may be TRBD1 (5 bases). V was shortened by 5 bases and J by 3 bases, with 12 bases between the two germline ends. CDR3 length equals 14 residues. The germline gives CDR1 MGHRA, CDR2 YSYEKL. CDR3 DNA sequence: TGCGCCAGCAGCAGAGCTAGGGGAACAGATACGCAGTATTTT. This sequence encodes CASSRARGTDTQYF.

To note about this clone: Other nucleotide sequences from this sample produce the same CDR3. The chain carries TRBV7-3 and TRBJ2-3, with 10 bases that match TRBD1. After removal of 3 bases from V and 8 bases from J, the junction contained 11 bases not matched to a gene. The CDR3 has 16 residues. Germline-derived CDR1 and CDR2 are SGHTA and FQGTGA. The CDR3, as DNA: TGTGCCAGCAGCTTGACAGGGGGCGCGCTCCGAGCTACGCAGTATTTT. Protein: CASSLTGGALRATQYF.

This clone was seen a few times. CDR3 bases: TGTGCCAGCAGCGGGACAGGGCTCATAGATACGCAGTATTTT. It yields the protein CASSGTGLIDTQYF. The V and J genes are TRBV6-5 and TRBJ2-3; TRBD1 agrees at 9 bases. The germline V gene encodes CDR1 MNHEY and CDR2 SVGAGI. Trimming removed 6 bases from V and 5 bases from J; junction bases left unmatched: 6. The CDR3 covers 14 residues.

This chain connects TRBV4-1 to TRBJ2-1; 9 bases align to TRBD1. The CDR3 has 15 amino acids. V was clipped by 6 bases and J by 3 bases; unmatched bases: 6. Germline loops: CDR1 MGHRA, CDR2 YSYEKL. Written as DNA, the CDR3 is TGCGCCAGCAGACCAACAGGGGGCGTCTACAATGAGCAGTTCTTC. Amino acid sequence: CASRPTGGVYNEQFF.

A few counts support this clone. This rearrangement joins TRBV30 to TRBJ2-7; TRBD2 agrees at 7 bases. Germline CDR1 GTSNPN, CDR2 SVGIG (reference sequence). J gave up 2 bases and V 0 bases, and 10 bases lay outside the gene matches. This CDR3 comprises 16 residues. The CDR3 nucleotides are TGTGCCTGGAGTGTTTGGGAAACCGGACTAGCCTACGAGCAGTACTTC. This sequence encodes CAWSVWETGLAYEQYF.

The chain has TRBV5-6 and TRBJ2-7; 9 positions agree with TRBD2. CDR3 length: 17 amino acids. The J segment lost 4 bases and the V segment lost 1 base, leaving 12 bases of the junction unmatched. From germline, CDR1 is SGHDT and CDR2 YYEEEE. The CDR3 loop reads CASSLRVAGVVGYEQYF. The CDR3 region has the DNA TGTGCCAGCAGCTTGCGTGTAGCGGGAGTTGTCGGTTACGAGCAGTACTTC.

The sample holds one count of this clone. The chain has TRBV10-3 and TRBJ1-5, with D perhaps TRBD1 (5 bases). The V end was cut by 0 bases, the J end by 9 bases, with 18 bases between. The CDR3 contains 16 residues. Per germline, CDR1 ENHRY and CDR2 SYGVKD. The CDR3 region is CAISESTLTRGRPQHF. CDR3 nucleotides: TGTGCCATCAGTGAGTCCACTCTGACTAGGGGTCGGCCCCAGCATTTT.

The chain combines TRBV7-9 with TRBJ1-1; 7 bases agree with TRBD1. With V trimmed by 2 bases and J by 7 bases, 10 bases remained unmatched. The CDR3 consists of 15 residues. The germline V gene encodes CDR1 SEHNR and CDR2 FQNEAQ (reference sequence). CDR3 nucleotides: TGTGCCAGCAGCTTAAGTCAGGTGACAGGGAGTGAAGCTTTCTTT. This codes for CASSLSQVTGSEAFF.

Points on this clone: The germline gene is not matched at one end of the junction; a read error may be the cause. V is TRBV30 and J is TRBJ2-6; tentatively, D is TRBD1 (6 bases). This CDR3 comprises 16 residues. Looked up from germline, CDR1 is GTSNPN and CDR2 is SVGIG (reference sequence). The CDR3 spells CAWRGKGTTGANGLTF. The CDR3 DNA sequence: TGTGCCTGGAGGGGGAAGGGGACAACTGGGGCCAACGGCCTGACTTTC.

This sequence joins TRBV5-6 and TRBJ1-2; D remains unclear. The CDR3 is 14 residues long. Germline CDR1 SGHDT, CDR2 YYEEEE. V dropped 3 bases and J dropped 8 bases, with 17 bases sitting between them. CDR3 nucleotides: TGTGCCAGCAGCTCGGGATTTTCCGCGATGGGCTACACCTTC. It codes for CASSSGFSAMGYTF. Full variable domain (outside the CDR3, taken from reference TRBV5-6 and TRBJ1-2): DAGVTQSPTHLIKTRGQQVTLRCSPKSGHDTVSWYQQALGQGPQFIFQYYEEEERQRGNFPDRFSGHQFPNYSSELNVNALLLGDSALYLCASSSGFSAMGYTFGSGTRLTVV.

The CDR3 bases are TGTGCCTGGGGACAGGGGGGCCAAGAGACCCAGTACTTC. Translated: CAWGQGGQETQYF. The V call is TRBV30, the J call TRBJ2-5, with TRBD1 identical over 10 bases. The germline V gene has CDR1 GTSNPN and CDR2 SVGIG (reference sequence). CDR3 size: 13 residues. The J segment lost 1 base and the V segment lost 5 bases, leaving 1 base of the junction unmatched.

The chain is built from TRBV2 and TRBJ2-7; 7 bases map to TRBD1. The length of the CDR3 is 15 residues. Germline V CDR1 and CDR2: SNHLY, FYNNEI. The junction had 3 bases not matched to a gene; V was cut back by 0 bases and J by 1 base. The DNA for the CDR3 is TGTGCCAGCAGTGAAGCATGGGACAGTTCCTACGAGCAGTACTTC. Amino acid sequence: CASSEAWDSSYEQYF.